The 18 T cell receptor beta chains presented below share a single source sample, sequenced in a study of monozygotic twins with inflammatory bowel disease (dated by TCRdb to the late 2010s). Library prep was done by 5' RACE. The listed sequencing device is Illumina HiSeq 2500. TCRdb reprocessed the reads into one record per CDR3 protein sequence, lacking DNA. The sample table on file contains around 99,000 distinct CDR3 sequences. Approximately 13% of the sample belongs to the ten largest clones. Sequencing was done on a sample of blood. All receptors come from a human donor with ulcerative colitis or Crohn's disease, or a healthy co-twin of an affected twin (not recorded which).

J is TRBJ1-1 and V is TRBV2; TCRdb gives TRBD1 as the D gene, but with no DNA this cannot be confirmed. CDR3 length equals 13 residues. Looked up from germline, CDR1 is SNHLY and CDR2 is FYNNEI. Here the CDR3 reads CASRARTDGKAFF.

V and J are TRBV3-1 and TRBJ2-1. Germline V gene sequence: CDR1 LGHDT, CDR2 YNNKEL (reference sequence). CDR3 length: 11 residues. CDR3 amino acids: CASSQATEQFF.

The chain is built from TRBV20-1 and TRBJ1-1; TCRdb reports TRBD1, a call that lacks DNA to check it against. In germline, CDR1 is DFQATT, CDR2 SNEGSKA (reference sequence). The length of the CDR3 is 11 residues. The CDR3 loop is CSAPRATEAFF.

This rearrangement joins TRBV12-3 or TRBV12-4 to TRBJ1-5; TCRdb's D call, TRBD1, is unchecked because there is no DNA. The CDR3 length is 15 residues. CDR3 in amino acids: CASSSTDRASKPQHF.

The gene calls are TRBV6-1 and TRBJ1-4; the TCRdb D gene call, TRBD1, has no DNA to confirm it. The CDR3 is 13 residues long. Germline V CDR1 and CDR2: MNHNS, SASEGT. The CDR3 sequence is CASSPTGTGKLFF.

The genes are TRBV20-1 and TRBJ1-3. The CDR3 is made up of 15 amino acids. Germline assignment: CDR1 DFQATT and CDR2 SNEGSKA (reference sequence). CDR3 in amino acids: CSARSSGLGGNTIYF.

The chain employs TRBV14 and TRBJ2-3; the TRBD2 assignment by TCRdb is unverifiable without DNA. The CDR3 runs 16 residues. In germline, CDR1 is SGHDN, CDR2 FVKESK. CDR3: CASSHITSGGADTQYF.

V and J are TRBV18 and TRBJ2-1; TCRdb's D gene call, TRBD1, goes unchecked for lack of DNA. The CDR3 is 16 amino acids. The germline gives CDR1 KGHSH, CDR2 LQKENI. The CDR3 here is CASSEGQLDSYNEQFF.

The chain combines TRBV29-1 with TRBJ1-1. The length of the CDR3 is 11 residues. In germline, CDR1 is SQVTM, CDR2 ANQGSEA. The CDR3 region is CSVNRNTEAFF. The complete variable domain, with remaining parts taken from reference TRBV29-1 and TRBJ1-1, reads SAVISQKPSRDICQRGTSLTIQCQVDSQVTMMFWYRQQPGQSLTLIATANQGSEATYESGFVIDKFPISRPNLTFSTLTVSNMSPEDSSIYLCSVNRNTEAFFGQGTRLTVV.

This chain links TRBV6-2 or TRBV6-3 with TRBJ2-7; the TCRdb call, TRBD1, lacks DNA for checking. The CDR3 contains 15 residues. Germline V gene sequence: CDR1 MNHEY, CDR2 SVGEGT. CDR3 amino acids: CASSTRRPGYHEQYF.

This chain connects TRBV5-1 to TRBJ2-2; the D call of TRBD1 rests on TCRdb alone, since no DNA is present to check it. The CDR3 runs 18 residues. From germline, CDR1 is SGHRS and CDR2 YFSETQ. CDR3 loop: CASSGHGTALPRTGELFF.

This chain uses TRBV20-1 with TRBJ1-2; no DNA is available, so the TRBD1 call from TCRdb remains unchecked. From germline, CDR1 is DFQATT and CDR2 SNEGSKA (reference sequence). This CDR3 is built from 13 residues. The CDR3 loop is CSLIYSGAIGYTF.

CDR3 in amino acids: CASSSPSGRGLDTQYF. The chain carries TRBV7-3 and TRBJ2-3; the D call of TRBD2 rests on TCRdb alone, since no DNA is present to check it. CDR3 length equals 16 residues. Germline CDR1 SGHTA, CDR2 FQGTGA.

V usage is TRBV7-2 and J usage is TRBJ2-7. The CDR3 contains 13 residues. Germline V CDR1 and CDR2: SGHTA, FQGNSA. The CDR3 here is CASTYGFLGEQYF.

The rearrangement uses TRBV5-1 and TRBJ2-2; no DNA is available, so the TRBD1 call from TCRdb remains unchecked. Looked up from germline, CDR1 is SGHRS and CDR2 is YFSETQ. The CDR3 contains 15 residues. CDR3 protein: CASSLGDSQWGELFF.

This chain connects TRBV5-1 to TRBJ2-7; the TCRdb D gene call, TRBD1, has no DNA to confirm it. The germline V gene encodes CDR1 SGHRS and CDR2 YFSETQ. The length of the CDR3 is 15 residues. The CDR3: CASSPGTLSPYEQYF.

The J gene is TRBJ1-2, the V gene TRBV5-1; TCRdb's D gene call, TRBD1, goes unchecked for lack of DNA. This CDR3 has 15 residues. Looked up from germline, CDR1 is SGHRS and CDR2 is YFSETQ. This chain's CDR3 is CASSLDGGRLYGYTF.

The chain uses TRBV20-1 and TRBJ1-6; TCRdb lists TRBD1, though no DNA is available to test this call. CDR3 length: 16 amino acids. From germline, CDR1 is DFQATT and CDR2 SNEGSKA (reference sequence). This chain's CDR3 is CSARETSGVDNSPLHF.